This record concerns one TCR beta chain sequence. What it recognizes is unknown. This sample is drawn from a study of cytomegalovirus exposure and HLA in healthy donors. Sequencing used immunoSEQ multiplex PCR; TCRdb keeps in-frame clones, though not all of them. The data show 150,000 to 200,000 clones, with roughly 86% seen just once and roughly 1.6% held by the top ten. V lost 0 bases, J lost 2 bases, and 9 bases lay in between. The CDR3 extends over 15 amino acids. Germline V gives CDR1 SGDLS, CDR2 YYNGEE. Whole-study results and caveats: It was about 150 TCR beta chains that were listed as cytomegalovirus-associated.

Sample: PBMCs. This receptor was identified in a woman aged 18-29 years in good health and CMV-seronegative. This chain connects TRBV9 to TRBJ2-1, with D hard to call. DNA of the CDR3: TGTGCCAGCAGCGTAGGAGATTCCACCTACAATGAGCAGTTCTTC. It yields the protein CASSVGDSTYNEQFF. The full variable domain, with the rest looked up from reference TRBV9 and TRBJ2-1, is DSGVTQTPKHLITATGQRVTLRCSPRSGDLSVYWYQQSLDQGLQFLIQYYNGEERAKGNILERFSAQQFPDLHSELNLSSLELGDSALYFCASSVGDSTYNEQFFGPGTRLTVL.